This T cell receptor (beta chain) originates from a study of CD8 T cells in Susac syndrome. Study overall: When blood was drawn, patients with Susac syndrome were on intravenous immunoglobulin alone, on corticosteroids, or therapy-naive. Study results and limitations: The study acknowledged a relatively small number of individuals in its TCR sequencing and HLA analysis.

CDR1 and CDR2 (germline): SGHDT, YYEEEE. Trimming left V 0 bases short and J 8 bases short, with 9 bases between. The CDR3 totals 13 residues. Notes on this clonotype: Its matching antigen is unknown.

High-throughput TCR beta sequencing covered peripheral CD8+ and CD4+ T cells. The authors reverse transcribed 0.5 to 1 ug RNA with random hexamers. The CDR3 of TCR beta was amplified by immunoSEQ multiplex PCR across 54 Vbeta and 13 Jbeta. A single record per CDR3 protein comes from TCRdb applying MiXCR to the immunoSEQ multiplex PCR reads. The data hold 150,000 to 200,000 distinct CDR3 sequences, with roughly 94% observed a single time. The receptor's source is a human donor with Susac syndrome. This chain links TRBV5-6 with TRBJ2-1, with D uncertain. Sequenced material: CD8+ T cells from PBMCs. The CDR3 sequence: CASSLGSSDEQFF. CDR3 coding DNA: TGTGCCAGCAGCTTGGGATCGTCGGATGAGCAGTTCTTC.